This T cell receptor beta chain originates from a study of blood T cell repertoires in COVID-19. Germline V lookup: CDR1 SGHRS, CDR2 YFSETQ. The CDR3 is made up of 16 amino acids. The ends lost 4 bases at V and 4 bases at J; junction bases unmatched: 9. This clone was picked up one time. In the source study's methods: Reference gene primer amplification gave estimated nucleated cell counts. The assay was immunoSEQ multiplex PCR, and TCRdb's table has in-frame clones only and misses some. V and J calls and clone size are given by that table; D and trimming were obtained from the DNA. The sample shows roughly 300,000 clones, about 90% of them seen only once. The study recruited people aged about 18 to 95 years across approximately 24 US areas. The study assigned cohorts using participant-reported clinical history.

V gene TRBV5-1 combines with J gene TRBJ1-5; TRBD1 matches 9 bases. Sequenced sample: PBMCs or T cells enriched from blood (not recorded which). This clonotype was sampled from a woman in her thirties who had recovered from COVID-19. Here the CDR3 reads CASSPTGGRGNQPQHF. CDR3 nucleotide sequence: TGCGCCAGCAGCCCTACAGGGGGCCGGGGTAATCAGCCCCAGCATTTT. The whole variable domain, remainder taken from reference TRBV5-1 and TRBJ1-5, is KAGVTQTPRYLIKTRGQQVTLSCSPISGHRSVSWYQQTPGQGLQFLFEYFSETQRNKGNFPGRFSGRQFSNSRSEMNVSTLELGDSALYLCASSPTGGRGNQPQHFGDGTRLSIL.